The 7 T cell receptor beta chains below all came from one sample that was sequenced in a study of response to subunit inactivated influenza vaccine. Using its own MiXCR run on the RT-PCR reads, TCRdb lists one record per CDR3 protein. This sample has about 650,000 distinct CDR3 sequences, with 13% to 15% found just once. The source material was PBMCs from blood, sampled 14 to 15 days before vaccination. These receptors were collected from a man between 45 and 60 years old who received an inactivated influenza vaccine.

This rearrangement joins TRBV7-9 to TRBJ2-5; a weak D match, TRBD2 (5 bases). The CDR3 length is 11 residues. V was shortened by 5 bases and J by 9 bases, with 10 bases between the two germline ends. Looked up from germline, CDR1 is SEHNR and CDR2 is FQNEAQ (reference sequence). CDR3 sequence (DNA): TGTGCCAGCAGCCCCCAAGCGGCCCAGTACTTC. It is translated as CASSPQAAQYF. The full variable domain, in which reference TRBV7-9 and TRBJ2-5 provide the parts outside the CDR3, is DTGVSQNPRHKITKRGQNVTFRCDPISEHNRLYWYRQTLGQGPEFLTYFQNEAQLEKSRLLSDRFSAERPKGSFSTLEIQRTEQGDSAMYLCASSPQAAQYFGPGTRLLVL.

The chain couples TRBV2 to TRBJ2-7; no clear D. CDR1 and CDR2 from the germline V gene are SNHLY and FYNNEI. Deletions cut 8 bases from V and 4 bases from J, with 21 bases between. The length of the CDR3 is 15 residues. CDR3 loop: CASHTMYDSQYEQYF. The DNA for the CDR3 is TGTGCCAGCCACACTATGTATGACTCGCAGTACGAGCAGTACTTC. Together with reference TRBV2 and TRBJ2-7, the CDR3 gives the full variable domain: EPEVTQTPSHQVTQMGQEVILRCVPISNHLYFYWYRQILGQKVEFLVSFYNNEISEKSEIFDDQFSVERPDGSNFTLKIRSTKLEDSAMYFCASHTMYDSQYEQYFGPGTRLTVT.

The V gene is TRBV12-3 or TRBV12-4, the J gene TRBJ2-7; 9 nucleotides match TRBD1. CDR3 size: 15 residues. V trimming: 3 bases; J trimming: 3 bases; junction bases outside the gene matches: 6. CDR3 DNA sequence: TGTGCCAGCAGTTTTCGACAGGGGGGGAACTACGAGCAGTACTTC. Translating it yields CASSFRQGGNYEQYF.

This clonotype has only a few counts. This rearrangement joins TRBV9 to TRBJ2-7; D is possibly TRBD1 (5 bases). CDR3 size: 14 residues. The germline V gene encodes CDR1 SGDLS and CDR2 YYNGEE. V was cut by 0 bases and J by 5 bases, with 12 bases left in between. The CDR3 nucleotides are TGTGCCAGCAGCGTAGCAGGGTCCGAGAACGAGCAGTACTTC. Translation: CASSVAGSENEQYF.

The chain employs TRBV5-6 and TRBJ2-7, with unresolved D. The germline V and J ends were trimmed by 6 bases and 0 bases, with 13 bases remaining between them. Germline loops: CDR1 SGHDT, CDR2 YYEEEE. This CDR3 has 14 residues. CDR3 in DNA: TGTGCCAGCACCCTGGCTTGGGACTCCTACGAGCAGTACTTC. It encodes CASTLAWDSYEQYF.

This clonotype has just a few counts. The chain joins TRBV10-3 to TRBJ1-1; D gene unclear. Looked up from germline, CDR1 is ENHRY and CDR2 is SYGVKD. The CDR3 runs 13 residues. V lost 3 bases, J lost 4 bases, and 9 bases lay in between. As DNA, the CDR3 is TGTGCCATCAGTGACAGTCCGGGCACTGAAGCTTTCTTT. Its translation: CAISDSPGTEAFF.

This clonotype was observed a handful of times. The chain has TRBV28 and TRBJ2-5; possibly TRBD1 for D (7 bases). V was pared by 6 bases and J by 4 bases, with 18 bases between. The CDR3 runs 15 residues. Germline V gene lookup returns CDR1 MDHEN and CDR2 SYDVKM. CDR3 region: CASRGSRGAAETQYF. The CDR3 DNA follows: TGTGCCAGCAGAGGGAGCAGGGGGGCTGCAGAGACCCAGTACTTC.